This T cell receptor beta chain was recorded in a study of regulatory T cells in long-lasting Graves disease. Construction of TCR beta libraries relied on iRepertoire HTBI primers and on Arm-PCR targeting CDR3 regions. One entry per CDR3 protein, called by TCRdb with MiXCR from the multiplex PCR reads. The sample includes under 400,000 distinct CDR3 sequences, roughly a sixth seen only once; the top ten take 25% to 30%. As for this clonotype: Its antigen is as yet unknown.

Time point denoted: newly diagnosed GD, antithyroid drugs for less than 3 months. Scientists built the TCR library using RNA that was extracted from PBMCs. Trimming took 0 bases from V and 4 from J; bases not matched to a gene: 9. Germline CDR1 DFQATT, CDR2 SNEGSKA (reference sequence). The CDR3 runs to 17 residues. Findings and limits, study-wide: Relative to newly diagnosed Graves' patients, persistent ones had lower TCR diversity.

These data also featured in a second study, about T cells in Graves' hyperthyroidism and ophthalmopathy. This second study says: The HTBI set primed first-round TCR CDR3 RT-PCR.

The V gene is TRBV20-1, the J gene TRBJ2-2, with 9 bases lining up with TRBD1. The sequence was obtained from a man aged 35 to 55 with Graves disease. The starting material was peripheral blood mononuclear cells (PBMCs), obtained at new diagnosis, from a patient treated with antithyroid drugs. The CDR3 region is CSARDLETGGPTGELFF. The CDR3 DNA follows: TGCAGTGCTAGAGATCTGGAGACAGGGGGGCCCACCGGGGAGCTGTTTTTT.